This T cell receptor beta chain appears in the sequencing data of a study of CD8 T cells in ankylosing spondylitis. Findings and caveats of the study: In reactive arthritis synovial fluid and blood, some motif variants had been reported before. Characteristic of ankylosing spondylitis blood, it appeared, was a TCR beta motif comprising roughly eight highly homologous variants. Matched synovial fluid from ankylosing spondylitis patients was reported to be enriched for disease-linked clones.

Making the TCR beta libraries involved quantitative 5'-RACE with molecular barcodes. TCRdb passed the 5' RACE reads through MiXCR, listing each CDR3 protein once. The data show under 250,000 distinct CDR3 sequences, under 30% seen once. This clonotype occurred a few times. As yet, its antigen is unknown. CDR3 length: 16 residues. V was shortened by 1 base and J by 0 bases, with 13 bases between the two germline ends. Germline V CDR1 and CDR2: LNHNV, YYDKDF (reference sequence). Sequenced input: blood, either unsorted or a sorted T cell fraction (not recorded which). The V gene is TRBV15, the J gene TRBJ2-7; no firm D call. This TCR derives from a male donor with ankylosing spondylitis or in good health (not recorded which). The CDR3: CATSRGWGASSYEQYF. The CDR3 nucleotides read TGTGCCACCAGCAGAGGTTGGGGTGCAAGCTCCTACGAGCAGTACTTC.